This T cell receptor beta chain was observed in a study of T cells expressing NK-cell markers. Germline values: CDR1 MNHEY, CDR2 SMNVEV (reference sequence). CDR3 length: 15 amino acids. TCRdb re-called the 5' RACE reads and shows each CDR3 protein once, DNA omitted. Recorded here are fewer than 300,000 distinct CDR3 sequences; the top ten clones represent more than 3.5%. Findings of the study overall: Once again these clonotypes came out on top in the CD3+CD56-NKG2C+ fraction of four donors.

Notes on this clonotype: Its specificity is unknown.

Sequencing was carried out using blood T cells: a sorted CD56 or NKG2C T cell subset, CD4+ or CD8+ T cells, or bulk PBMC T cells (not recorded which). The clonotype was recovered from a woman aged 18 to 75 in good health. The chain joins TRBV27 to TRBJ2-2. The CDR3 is CASSSSLLNTGELFF.